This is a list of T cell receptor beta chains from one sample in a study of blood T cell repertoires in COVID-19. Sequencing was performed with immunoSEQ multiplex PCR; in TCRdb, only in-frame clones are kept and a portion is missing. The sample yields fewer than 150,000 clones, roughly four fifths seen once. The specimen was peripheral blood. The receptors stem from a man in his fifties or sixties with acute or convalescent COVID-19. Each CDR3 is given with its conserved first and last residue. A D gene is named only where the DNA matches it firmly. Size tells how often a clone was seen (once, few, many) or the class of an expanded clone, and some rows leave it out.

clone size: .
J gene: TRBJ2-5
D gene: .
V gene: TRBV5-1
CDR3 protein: CASGVGVAELETQYF
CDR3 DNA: TGCGCCAGCGGAGTTGGGGTAGCGGAGCTCGAGACCCAGTACTTC

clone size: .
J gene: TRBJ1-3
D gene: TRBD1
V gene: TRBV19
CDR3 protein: CASSIDLVTGRHSGNTIYF
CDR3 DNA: TGTGCCAGTAGTATAGACCTCGTGACAGGGCGACACTCTGGAAACACCATATATTTT

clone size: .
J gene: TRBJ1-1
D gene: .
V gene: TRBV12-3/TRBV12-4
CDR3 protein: CASSRVARTEAFF
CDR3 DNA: TGTGCCAGCAGCCGCGTAGCGAGGACTGAAGCTTTCTTT

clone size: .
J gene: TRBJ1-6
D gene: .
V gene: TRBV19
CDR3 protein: CASAGQGNSPLHF
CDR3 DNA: TGTGCCAGTGCAGGGCAGGGAAATTCACCCCTCCACTTT

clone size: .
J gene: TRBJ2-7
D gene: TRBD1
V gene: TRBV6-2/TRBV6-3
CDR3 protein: CASSGATGAGFYEQYF
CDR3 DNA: TGTGCCAGCAGTGGAGCGACAGGGGCGGGCTTCTACGAGCAGTACTTC

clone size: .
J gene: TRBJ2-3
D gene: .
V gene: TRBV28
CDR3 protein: CASRYPPTGYTDTQYF
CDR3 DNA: TGTGCCAGCAGATATCCCCCCACAGGGTACACAGATACGCAGTATTTT

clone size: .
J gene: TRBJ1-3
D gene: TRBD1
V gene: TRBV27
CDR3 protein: CASSVGQGSGNTIYF
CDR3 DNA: TGTGCCAGCAGTGTGGGACAGGGCTCTGGAAACACCATATATTTT

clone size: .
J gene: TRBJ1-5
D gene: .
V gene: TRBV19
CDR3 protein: CASRLDGDQPQHF
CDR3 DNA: TGTGCCAGTAGGTTGGACGGGGATCAGCCCCAGCATTTT

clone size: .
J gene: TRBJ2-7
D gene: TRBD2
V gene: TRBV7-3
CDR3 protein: CASSPPARGAYEQYF
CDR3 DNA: TGTGCCAGCAGCCCCCCCGCCCGGGGGGCCTACGAGCAGTACTTC

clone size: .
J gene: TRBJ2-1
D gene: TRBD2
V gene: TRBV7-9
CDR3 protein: CASQSGGSGNEQFF
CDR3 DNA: TGTGCCAGTCAGTCCGGCGGGAGTGGCAATGAGCAGTTCTTC

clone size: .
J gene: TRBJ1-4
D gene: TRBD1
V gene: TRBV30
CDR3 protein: CAWSRDRQGEKLFF
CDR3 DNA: TGTGCCTGGAGTAGGGACAGGCAGGGAGAAAAACTGTTTTTT

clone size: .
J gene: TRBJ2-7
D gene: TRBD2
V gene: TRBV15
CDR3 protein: CATSRGRGGSWGEQYF
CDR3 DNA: TGTGCCACCAGCAGAGGGAGGGGCGGGAGTTGGGGTGAGCAGTACTTC

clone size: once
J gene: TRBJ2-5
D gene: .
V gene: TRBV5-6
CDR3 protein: CASSLERGETQYF
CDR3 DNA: TGTGCCAGCAGCTTGGAACGGGGGGAGACCCAGTACTTC

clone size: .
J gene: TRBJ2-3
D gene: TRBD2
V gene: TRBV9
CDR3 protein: CASSLGTTTDTQYF
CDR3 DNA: TGTGCCAGCAGCCTCGGGACTACCACAGATACGCAGTATTTT

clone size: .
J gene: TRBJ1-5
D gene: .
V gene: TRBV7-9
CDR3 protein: CASSSGYQPQHF
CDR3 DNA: TGTGCCAGCAGCTCAGGGTATCAGCCCCAGCATTTT

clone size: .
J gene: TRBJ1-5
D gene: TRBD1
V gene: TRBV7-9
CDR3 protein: CASSPSGTGLGGQPQHF
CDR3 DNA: TGTGCCAGCAGCCCTTCTGGGACAGGGCTGGGTGGTCAGCCCCAGCATTTT

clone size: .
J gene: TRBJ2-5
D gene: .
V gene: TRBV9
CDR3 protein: CASSSGLDGWEETQYF
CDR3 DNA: TGTGCCAGCAGCTCGGGACTGGACGGTTGGGAAGAGACCCAGTACTTC

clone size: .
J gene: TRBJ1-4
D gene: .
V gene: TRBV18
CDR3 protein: CASSPATEHNEKLFF
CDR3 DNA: TGTGCCAGCTCACCGGCGACAGAGCATAATGAAAAACTGTTTTTT

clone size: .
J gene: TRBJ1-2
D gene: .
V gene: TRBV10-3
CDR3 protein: CAISTENYGYTF
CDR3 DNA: TGTGCCATTTCGACAGAAAACTATGGCTACACCTTC

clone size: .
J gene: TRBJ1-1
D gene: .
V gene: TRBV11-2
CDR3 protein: CASSLDRETEAFF
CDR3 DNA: TGTGCCAGCAGCTTAGACAGGGAAACTGAAGCTTTCTTT

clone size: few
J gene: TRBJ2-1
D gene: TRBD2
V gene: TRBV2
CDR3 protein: CASTGTSGHYNEQFF
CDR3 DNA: TGTGCCAGCACCGGGACTAGCGGGCACTACAATGAGCAGTTCTTC

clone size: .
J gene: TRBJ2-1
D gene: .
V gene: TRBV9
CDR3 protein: CASSVVSSGSRSYNEQFF
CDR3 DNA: TGTGCCAGCAGCGTAGTTAGTAGTGGGAGTAGGTCCTACAATGAGCAGTTCTTC